The next 29 T cell receptor beta chains were all read from a single sample in a study of T cells expressing NK-cell markers. After re-calling the 5' RACE reads, TCRdb lists one entry per CDR3 protein, DNA absent. This sample's table reports roughly 350,000 distinct CDR3 sequences. Sequenced input: blood T cells: a sorted CD56 or NKG2C T cell subset, CD4+ or CD8+ T cells, or bulk PBMC T cells (not recorded which). These receptors all come from a man aged 18 to 69 in good health.

The chain employs TRBV11-2 and TRBJ1-6. There are 13 residues in the CDR3. Looked up from germline, CDR1 is SGHAT and CDR2 is FQNNGV. The CDR3: CASSFGRNSPLHF.

The CDR3 reads CASSVLAGGQDGELFF. V usage is TRBV9 and J usage is TRBJ2-2; TCRdb picks TRBD2, but there is no DNA to check that call. In germline, CDR1 is SGDLS, CDR2 YYNGEE. This CDR3 comprises 16 residues.

The chain has TRBV19 and TRBJ1-2; as DNA is missing, the TRBD1 call by TCRdb cannot be tested. This CDR3 spans 15 amino acids. Germline CDR1 reads LNHDA; CDR2 reads SQIVND (reference sequence). The CDR3 loop is CASSIGDTGIYGYTF.

The chain combines TRBV7-7 with TRBJ2-3; TCRdb proposes TRBD2, but this gene call is untestable without DNA. This CDR3 is 17 amino acids long. Germline loops: CDR1 SSHAT, CDR2 FNYEAQ (reference sequence). CDR3 amino acids: CASSLEGSGAHRHTQYF.

The chain is built from TRBV7-2 and TRBJ1-2; absent DNA, TCRdb's TRBD1 call cannot be checked. This CDR3 has 16 amino acids. The germline V gene encodes CDR1 SGHTA and CDR2 FQGNSA. The CDR3 loop is CASSSRGQGGDYGYTF.

The chain links TRBV7-8 to TRBJ1-4. Germline values: CDR1 SGHVS, CDR2 FQNEAQ. This CDR3 spans 13 amino acids. CDR3 region: CASRPDLNEKLFF.

The chain couples TRBV25-1 to TRBJ2-1; TCRdb calls TRBD2, which cannot be checked without DNA. Per the germline V gene, CDR1 is MGHDK and CDR2 is SYGVNS. The CDR3 sequence is 15 residues long. The CDR3 sequence is CASSEVGGVGEEQFF. The full variable domain, completed using reference TRBV25-1 and TRBJ2-1, is EADIYQTPRYLVIGTGKKITLECSQTMGHDKMYWYQQDPGMELHLIHYSYGVNSTEKGDLSSESTVSRIRTEHFPLTLESARPSHTSQYLCASSEVGGVGEEQFFGPGTRLTVL.

CDR3 sequence: CASSQRGPYEQYF. The V call is TRBV27, the J call TRBJ2-7; absent DNA, TCRdb's TRBD1 call cannot be checked. CDR1 and CDR2 (germline): MNHEY, SMNVEV (reference sequence). CDR3 size: 13 residues.

This sequence joins TRBV24-1 and TRBJ1-2. This CDR3 has 12 amino acids. The V gene's germline CDR1 is KGHDR and CDR2 SFDVKD. This CDR3 is CATENKNYGYTF.

This sequence joins TRBV10-3 and TRBJ2-7; TCRdb indicates TRBD1, and absent DNA this call remains unverified. Germline V lookup: CDR1 ENHRY, CDR2 SYGVKD. This CDR3 is 13 amino acids long. This CDR3 is CAISRQGRYEQYF.

The genes are TRBV20-1 and TRBJ2-3; lacking DNA, the TRBD1 call made by TCRdb goes unchecked. CDR3 length: 13 amino acids. Germline V gene lookup returns CDR1 DFQATT and CDR2 SNEGSKA (reference sequence). The CDR3 spells CSARGQGTDTQYF.

The gene calls are TRBV27 and TRBJ1-2; the D gene TCRdb calls, TRBD1, cannot be checked with no DNA. This CDR3 is 12 amino acids long. Germline loops: CDR1 MNHEY, CDR2 SMNVEV (reference sequence). CDR3 protein: CASRSGAKGYTF.

The V call is TRBV27, the J call TRBJ2-7; TCRdb's D call of TRBD1 is untestable without DNA. Germline V gene sequence: CDR1 MNHEY, CDR2 SMNVEV (reference sequence). The CDR3 consists of 15 residues. The CDR3 loop reads CASSLLPRARHEQYF.

V gene TRBV11-1 combines with J gene TRBJ2-1; TCRdb names TRBD1, which stays unverified in the absence of DNA. The germline V gene encodes CDR1 SGHAT and CDR2 FQDESV (reference sequence). The CDR3 has 15 amino acids. The CDR3 region is CASSYGQGGSNEQFF.

The chain joins TRBV19 to TRBJ2-1. There are 15 residues in the CDR3. CDR1 is LNHDA, CDR2 SQIVND, per germline (reference sequence). CDR3 protein: CASMRQNEAYNEQFF.

The chain recombines TRBV6-1 with TRBJ1-1; the D call from TCRdb, TRBD1, cannot be confirmed without DNA. This CDR3 is 13 amino acids long. Germline lookup yields CDR1 MNHNS and CDR2 SASEGT. Here the CDR3 reads CASSTGGRQEAFF.

This rearrangement joins TRBV7-2 to TRBJ2-7; as DNA is missing, the TRBD1 call by TCRdb cannot be tested. The CDR3 is made up of 15 amino acids. Germline V gene lookup returns CDR1 SGHTA and CDR2 FQGNSA. The CDR3 here is CASRQSPHRVNEQYF.

This chain joins TRBV6-2 or TRBV6-3 and TRBJ1-6. From germline, CDR1 is MNHEY and CDR2 SVGEGT. The CDR3 length is 14 residues. Here the CDR3 reads CASRERGPLSTLHF.

The chain combines TRBV7-9 with TRBJ2-5. The CDR3 covers 15 residues. Germline V gives CDR1 SEHNR, CDR2 FQNEAQ (reference sequence). The CDR3 protein is CASSLGGIVSETQYF. The full variable domain, its missing parts supplied by reference TRBV7-9 and TRBJ2-5, is DTGVSQNPRHKITKRGQNVTFRCDPISEHNRLYWYRQTLGQGPEFLTYFQNEAQLEKSRLLSDRFSAERPKGSFSTLEIQRTEQGDSAMYLCASSLGGIVSETQYFGPGTRLLVL.

This rearrangement joins TRBV19 to TRBJ1-2; the TCRdb D gene call, TRBD1, has no DNA to confirm it. The germline V gene encodes CDR1 LNHDA and CDR2 SQIVND (reference sequence). CDR3 length equals 15 residues. The CDR3 protein is CASTSQGSDFYGYTF.

The gene calls are TRBV15 and TRBJ2-7; the TRBD1 assignment by TCRdb is unverifiable without DNA. Germline-derived CDR1 and CDR2 are LNHNV and YYDKDF (reference sequence). The CDR3 loop spans 15 amino acids. CDR3 residues: CATSRGRGPIYEQYF.

The CDR3 loop is CASSQGRVNSDTQYF. This rearrangement joins TRBV4-1 to TRBJ2-3; no DNA is available, so the TRBD1 call from TCRdb remains unchecked. This CDR3 has 15 residues. Germline-derived CDR1 and CDR2 are MGHRA and YSYEKL.

The rearrangement uses TRBV4-2 and TRBJ2-7. Germline loops: CDR1 LGHNA, CDR2 YNFKEQ. The CDR3 has 14 amino acids. The CDR3 is CASSQDFSSYEQYF.

The chain has TRBV4-1 and TRBJ2-3; TCRdb picks TRBD2, but there is no DNA to check that call. This CDR3 contains 17 residues. Per the germline V gene, CDR1 is MGHRA and CDR2 is YSYEKL. The CDR3 region is CASSQLASGGDTDTQYF.

V gene TRBV6-1 combines with J gene TRBJ2-2. Germline values: CDR1 MNHNS, CDR2 SASEGT. This CDR3 contains 16 residues. This CDR3 is CASSQAGGVSTGELFF.

The chain carries TRBV5-1 and TRBJ1-1. The CDR3 is 14 residues long. Germline values: CDR1 SGHRS, CDR2 YFSETQ. The chain's CDR3 is CASSSTQMNTEAFF.

The chain has TRBV7-3 and TRBJ2-2. This CDR3 is 14 amino acids long. Germline V lookup: CDR1 SGHTA, CDR2 FQGTGA. CDR3 sequence: CASTLHTNTGELFF.

The rearrangement links TRBV5-1 to TRBJ2-1; TCRdb's D call of TRBD2 is untestable without DNA. The CDR3 extends over 15 amino acids. Germline V CDR1 and CDR2: SGHRS, YFSETQ. Here the CDR3 reads CASARLAAIYNEQFF. The variable domain in full, with the rest retrieved from reference TRBV5-1 and TRBJ2-1, is KAGVTQTPRYLIKTRGQQVTLSCSPISGHRSVSWYQQTPGQGLQFLFEYFSETQRNKGNFPGRFSGRQFSNSRSEMNVSTLELGDSALYLCASARLAAIYNEQFFGPGTRLTVL.

The gene calls are TRBV7-7 and TRBJ1-3. Germline V CDR1 and CDR2: SSHAT, FNYEAQ (reference sequence). The CDR3 has 15 residues. The CDR3 protein is CASSLRPGPGNTIYF.